The 20 T cell receptor beta chains in this list originate from one sample, sequenced in a study of immune evolution from preneoplasia to lung adenocarcinoma. Produced via immunoSEQ multiplex PCR; TCRdb's table is partial and in-frame only. Among 9,000 to 13,000 clones listed, approximately 80% were seen once. The sequenced sample was FFPE minimally invasive lung adenocarcinoma tissue. The receptor source for this set is a person between 65 and 80 years old with lung adenocarcinoma.

This clone was picked up one time. The chain carries TRBV6-5 and TRBJ2-7; no clear D. The V end lost 6 bases, the J end lost 5 bases, and 8 bases lay between the germline ends. The germline CDR1 and CDR2 sequences are MNHEY and SVGAGI. The CDR3 sequence is 11 residues long. CDR3 DNA: TGTGCCAGCAGCCTTGGCCACGAGCAGTACTTC. Translating gives CASSLGHEQYF.

This chain links TRBV7-3 with TRBJ1-1; D call uncertain. V was shortened by 3 bases and J by 1 base, with 6 bases between the two germline ends. The CDR3 has 13 residues. Germline V gene data show CDR1 as SGHTA and CDR2 as FQGTGA. The CDR3 DNA sequence: TGTGCCAGCAGCTTCAGACAGAACACTGAAGCTTTCTTT. Its translation: CASSFRQNTEAFF.

This rearrangement joins TRBV27 to TRBJ1-2; D possibly corresponds to TRBD1 (6 bases). CDR1 and CDR2 from the germline V gene are MNHEY and SMNVEV (reference sequence). V lost 5 bases to trimming and J lost 6 bases, with 19 bases between them. This CDR3 is built from 15 residues. CDR3 region: CASSLMPPGTHGYTF. Here the CDR3 DNA reads TGTGCCAGCAGTCTTATGCCACCCGGGACACATGGCTACACCTTC.

This clone appeared a single time. The V and J genes are TRBV19 and TRBJ2-1; 7 nucleotides match TRBD1. The CDR3 extends over 11 amino acids. V lost 5 bases and J lost 8; bases outside the gene matches: 0. Germline loops: CDR1 LNHDA, CDR2 SQIVND (reference sequence). CDR3 sequence reads: CASSGTDEQFF. The CDR3 region has the DNA TGTGCCAGTAGTGGGACAGATGAGCAGTTCTTC.

The rearrangement joins TRBV10-2 to TRBJ2-1, with D possibly called TRBD1 or TRBD2 (7 bases each). Per germline, CDR1 WSHSY and CDR2 SAAADI. The CDR3 length is 13 residues. The ends were cut back, 11 bases at V and 6 bases at J, with 17 bases in the middle. The CDR3 coding sequence is TGCGCCGGAGCGGGACAGTACTTCAATGAGCAGTTCTTC. Translating gives CAGAGQYFNEQFF.

This chain links TRBV5-8 with TRBJ2-6; D might be TRBD1 (5 bases). The V end lost 4 bases, the J end lost 4 bases, and 9 bases lay between the germline ends. This CDR3 region has 14 residues. Germline CDR1 SGHTS, CDR2 YDEGEE. In DNA, the CDR3 is TGTGCCAGCAGCCAGGGTTGGGGGGCCAACGTCCTGACTTTC. Protein product: CASSQGWGANVLTF.

The V gene is TRBV30, the J gene TRBJ1-5; 7 nucleotides agree with TRBD1. The CDR3 has 14 amino acids. Germline CDR1 GTSNPN, CDR2 SVGIG (reference sequence). The V segment lost 7 bases and the J segment 11 bases; nucleotides outside the gene matches: 17. CDR3 DNA sequence: TGTGCCTCTGGGGACAGCCCGTTGGGGGGGGCCCAGCATTTT. It encodes CASGDSPLGGAQHF.

This chain uses TRBV2 with TRBJ2-7, with D maybe TRBD1 (6 bases). Germline V CDR1 and CDR2: SNHLY, FYNNEI. V was pared by 5 bases and J by 0 bases, with 14 bases between. CDR3 size: 15 residues. The CDR3 reads CASSFPDSLSYEQYF. In DNA, the CDR3 is TGTGCCAGCAGTTTCCCGGACAGCCTCTCCTACGAGCAGTACTTC.

The CDR3 DNA is TGTGCCAGCAGCCTCCCTAGGGGGCAGGGGGCAACCAACAATCAGCCCCAGCATTTT. Translation gives CASSLPRGQGATNNQPQHF. The J gene is TRBJ1-5, the V gene TRBV14, with TRBD1 matching 8 bases. The junction had 17 bases not matched to a gene; V was cut back by 4 bases and J by 3 bases. From germline, CDR1 is SGHDN and CDR2 FVKESK. This CDR3 spans 19 amino acids. The full variable domain, in which reference TRBV14 and TRBJ1-5 provide the parts outside the CDR3, is EAGVTQFPSHSVIEKGQTVTLRCDPISGHDNLYWYRRVMGKEIKFLLHFVKESKQDESGMPNNRFLAERTGGTYSTLKVQPAELEDSGVYFCASSLPRGQGATNNQPQHFGDGTRLSIL.

J is TRBJ2-5 and V is TRBV12-5, with TRBD1 matching over 10 bases. After removal of 3 bases from V and 5 bases from J, the junction contained 6 bases not matched to a gene. Germline CDR1 is LGHNT and CDR2 is FRNRAP. The CDR3 totals 15 residues. The CDR3 DNA follows: TGTGCTAGTGGTTTTGGGGACAGGGGTGGGGAGACCCAGTACTTC. Translation: CASGFGDRGGETQYF.

The chain couples TRBV29-1 to TRBJ1-1; 7 nucleotides match TRBD1. Trimming removed 6 bases from V and 1 base from J; junction bases left unmatched: 11. The CDR3 is 15 amino acids. Germline lookup yields CDR1 SQVTM and CDR2 ANQGSEA. CDR3 sequence: CSVYHRTGANTEAFF. The CDR3 region has the DNA TGCAGCGTATACCACCGGACAGGCGCGAACACTGAAGCTTTCTTT. The whole variable domain, remainder taken from reference TRBV29-1 and TRBJ1-1, is SAVISQKPSRDICQRGTSLTIQCQVDSQVTMMFWYRQQPGQSLTLIATANQGSEATYESGFVIDKFPISRPNLTFSTLTVSNMSPEDSSIYLCSVYHRTGANTEAFFGQGTRLTVV.

V gene TRBV15 combines with J gene TRBJ2-7; TRBD1 matches at 8 bases. The V gene's germline CDR1 is LNHNV and CDR2 YYDKDF (reference sequence). V was clipped by 1 base and J by 2 bases; unmatched bases: 4. The CDR3 covers 15 residues. The CDR3 nucleotides read TGTGCCACCAGCAGAGTAAGACAGGGGCCCTACGAGCAGTACTTC. Translation gives CATSRVRQGPYEQYF.

Concerning this clone itself: Germline is not matched at one junction end, which may reflect a read error. This chain connects TRBV11-3 to TRBJ2-1; 12 bases fit TRBD1. This CDR3 is built from 16 residues. Germline values: CDR1 SGHNT, CDR2 YENEEA. The CDR3 loop is CASSLDGTGGSSEQFF. The CDR3 nucleotides read TGTGCCAGCAGCCTAGATGGGACAGGGGGCTCGAGTGAGCAGTTCTTC.

CDR3 amino acids: CASSHDPGTGGRETQYF. The DNA of the CDR3 is TGCGCCAGCAGCCATGATCCCGGGACAGGGGGCCGAGAGACCCAGTACTTC. The chain has TRBV4-1 and TRBJ2-5; 12 nucleotides align to TRBD1. The trim removed 3 bases at V and 4 bases at J, leaving 9 bases unmatched. Germline V gives CDR1 MGHRA, CDR2 YSYEKL. This CDR3 spans 17 amino acids.

The chain combines TRBV28 with TRBJ1-2; TRBD1 aligns across 7 bases. The CDR3 covers 19 residues. The trim removed 3 bases at V and 4 bases at J, leaving 20 bases unmatched. Germline V gene lookup returns CDR1 MDHEN and CDR2 SYDVKM. As DNA, the CDR3 is TGTGCCAGCAGTTTTGATCCCGGGCGCCAGGGGAGGGGGCTCTATGGCTACACCTTC. It specifies CASSFDPGRQGRGLYGYTF.

The rearrangement uses TRBV6-1 and TRBJ2-1; D is ambiguous. The V and J ends lost 1 base and 7 bases respectively, with 2 bases between them. CDR1 is MNHNS and CDR2 is SASEGT in the germline V gene. The CDR3 extends over 11 amino acids. This CDR3 reads CASSEENEQFF. CDR3 coding DNA: TGTGCCAGCAGTGAAGAAAATGAGCAGTTCTTC.

V is TRBV7-3 and J is TRBJ2-7; D is possibly TRBD2 (6 bases). The CDR3 totals 13 residues. In germline, CDR1 is SGHTA, CDR2 FQGTGA. V dropped 3 bases and J dropped 6 bases, with 12 bases sitting between them. This CDR3 is CASSLDYASEQYF. The CDR3 DNA is TGTGCCAGCAGCTTGGACTATGCCAGCGAGCAGTACTTC.

The count of this clone is one. V gene TRBV7-2 combines with J gene TRBJ2-5; no firm D call. Germline V gene data show CDR1 as SGHTA and CDR2 as FQGNSA. The germline V and J ends were trimmed by 1 base and 7 bases, with 10 bases remaining between them. The CDR3 is made up of 13 amino acids. The CDR3 DNA follows: TGTGCCAGCAGCTTAGTTGACTCCGGGACCCAGTACTTC. As protein: CASSLVDSGTQYF.

The genes are TRBV14 and TRBJ2-7; no clear D. Trimming pared 0 bases from V and 4 bases from J, leaving 13 bases between. This CDR3 contains 15 residues. Germline V lookup: CDR1 SGHDN, CDR2 FVKESK. The CDR3 loop is CASSQETETWYEQYF. Written as DNA, the CDR3 is TGTGCCAGCAGCCAAGAAACGGAGACGTGGTACGAGCAGTACTTC.

This clone was recorded once. A junction end diverges from the germline sequence, so it may reflect a read error. The J gene is TRBJ2-3, the V gene TRBV11-2, with 9 positions matching TRBD2. Looked up from germline, CDR1 is SGHAT and CDR2 is FQNNGV. The CDR3 has 13 residues. CDR3 in DNA: TGTGCCAGCAGCTTAGATCCAGCGGGAGGCTCGAATTTT. It is translated as CASSLDPAGGSNF.